This T cell receptor (beta chain) was sequenced in a study of OX40 agonist ivuxolimab in advanced cancers. General notes on the study: Ivuxolimab was an agonistic, fully human IgG2 monoclonal antibody directed against OX40 (CD134), a costimulatory receptor. Intravenous ivuxolimab was administered to patients every 2 weeks at six dose levels: 0.01, 0.1, 0.3, 1.5, 3 and 10 mg/kg. Among the roughly 54 dose-escalation patients, around 20 had hepatocellular carcinoma, approximately 15 melanoma, 9 renal cell carcinoma and 9 head and neck cancer. The dose-escalation cohort was over 70% male with a mean age of about 60 years, ranging from roughly 20 to 85. Patients were allowed to have had prior anti-PD-1, anti-PD-L1 or anti-CTLA-4 therapy, and around 40% of the dose-escalation patients had previously received checkpoint inhibitors. Partial responses were achieved by three dose-escalation patients, of whom one had hepatocellular carcinoma and two had cutaneous melanoma. The point of sequencing TCRbeta in the periphery was to test whether ivuxolimab changed TCR sequence diversity and drove clonal T-cell expansion. The monotherapy dose-escalation portion (N ≈ 52 patients) of the phase I ivuxolimab trial is reported in the paper.

What the research found in general, with its limitations: After ivuxolimab, expanded clones were on average more numerous among CD8+ T cells than among CD4+ T cells. Low levels of normalized T-cell clonal expansion were also seen in some patients who did not respond. Which antigens the clonally expanded peripheral T cells were specific for was not determined. In the 0.1-3.0 mg/kg groups, partial responders had among the lowest normalized peripheral clonal expansion, particularly in CD8+ T cells. At doses of 0.1 to 3.0 mg/kg, clonal expansion of both CD4+ and CD8+ T cells in blood was seen between baseline and week 6.

The trial excluded patients who had a history of autoimmune disease or who were on systemic immunosuppression. Peripheral blood for TCR sequencing was drawn from every dose cohort at baseline, at cycle 4 day 1 and at cycle 7 day 1. The samples were drawn from a first-in-human, open-label, multicenter phase I dose-escalation trial of ivuxolimab. Adults with locally advanced or metastatic head and neck squamous cell, hepatocellular, melanoma or renal cell carcinoma were enrolled in the trial. Before TCR sequencing, CD4+ T cells and CD8+ T cells from peripheral blood were sorted into separate populations. This clone turned up a few times. Its antigen remains undetermined. Base qualities are not recorded, but no much larger clone differs from it by a single base. Genomic DNA was isolated from the sorted cells so that the TCRbeta CDR3 region could be sequenced. TCRbeta CDR3 regions were sequenced using the immunoSEQ Assay. TCRdb mirrors the immuneACCESS table, restricted to in-frame sequences. Some clones are absent from its copies; in checked studies, under half trace to an unresolved V gene, and the reason for the others is unknown. The sample table holds more than 25,000 clones, of which 74% were seen once. The leading ten clones occupy under 15% of the sample.

CDR1 is given as MNHEY and CDR2 as SVGAGI, both from the germline V gene. Trimming takes 8 bases from V and 10 bases from J, and the germline ends sit 9 bases apart. There are 10 amino acids in the CDR3, from cysteine to phenylalanine inclusive. Only CDR3 DNA remains: 30 bases, in frame from the first base. Here the chain combines TRBV6-5 and TRBJ2-1; the D gene cannot be resolved reliably. This TCR was recovered from an adult with an advanced solid tumor such as melanoma, head and neck, liver or kidney cancer. The material sequenced was CD4+ or CD8+ T cells sorted from blood, taken in a trial of the OX40 agonist ivuxolimab. The encoded CDR3 is CASGRPEQFF. The DNA sequence follows: TGTGCCAGCGGGCGGCCCGAGCAGTTCTTC.